Each of the 25 T cell receptor beta chains below was sequenced from the same sample in a study of blood T cell repertoires in COVID-19. The method was immunoSEQ multiplex PCR; TCRdb's version includes in-frame clones alone and lacks a portion of them. The table shows approximately 190,000 clones, with around 86% occurring only once. Sequencing input: peripheral blood. Receptors were obtained from a middle-aged woman with acute or convalescent COVID-19.

This clone was observed once. V and J are TRBV24-1 and TRBJ1-5; D is possibly TRBD1 (6 bases). V lost 4 bases and J 4 bases, leaving 13 bases between the germline ends. Germline assignment: CDR1 KGHDR and CDR2 SFDVKD. CDR3 length: 15 residues. CDR3 DNA sequence: TGTGCCACCAGTGACTCCCAGGGGCCGAATCAGCCCCAGCATTTT. Its protein product is CATSDSQGPNQPQHF.

V usage is TRBV3-1 (or the pseudogene TRBV3-2) and J usage is TRBJ1-4; unclear D gene. CDR3 length: 16 residues. Germline-derived CDR1 and CDR2 are LGHDT and YNNKEL (reference sequence). Trimming stripped 0 bases from V and 4 bases from J, with 12 bases between. The CDR3 spells CASSQEPGVVNEKLFF. For the CDR3, the DNA is TGTGCCAGCAGCCAAGAGCCTGGAGTAGTTAATGAAAAACTGTTTTTT.

This rearrangement joins TRBV5-1 to TRBJ2-5, with D perhaps TRBD2 (5 bases). CDR1 SGHRS and CDR2 YFSETQ come from the germline V gene. V was trimmed by 3 bases and J by 1 base, leaving 13 bases between them. This CDR3 is 15 amino acids long. The CDR3: CASSSGMRPQETQYF. The CDR3 DNA reads as TGCGCCAGCAGCTCGGGGATGCGACCCCAAGAGACCCAGTACTTC.

On this clone itself: The sample carries other DNA sequences with the same CDR3. J is TRBJ2-5 and V is TRBV15; D uncertain. Trimming took 0 bases from V and 5 from J, leaving 4 bases between them. This CDR3 has 12 amino acids. Germline values: CDR1 LNHNV, CDR2 YYDKDF (reference sequence). CDR3 nucleotide sequence: TGTGCCACCAGCAGAGATCGGGAGACCCAGTACTTC. Translating gives CATSRDRETQYF.

The chain couples TRBV19 to TRBJ1-1; 8 nucleotides match TRBD1. Per the germline V gene, CDR1 is LNHDA and CDR2 is SQIVND (reference sequence). V was clipped by 7 bases and J by 5 bases; unmatched bases: 6. This CDR3 comprises 13 residues. The CDR3 region has the DNA TGTGCCAGTAAAGCAGGGGGCTGGACTGAAGCTTTCTTT. Its protein product is CASKAGGWTEAFF. The complete variable domain, with remaining parts taken from reference TRBV19 and TRBJ1-1, reads DGGITQSPKYLFRKEGQNVTLSCEQNLNHDAMYWYRQDPGQGLRLIYYSQIVNDFQKGDIAEGYSVSREKKESFPLTVTSAQKNPTAFYLCASKAGGWTEAFFGQGTRLTVV.

V and J are TRBV24-1 and TRBJ2-3; the match to TRBD2 covers 16 bases. Germline lookup yields CDR1 KGHDR and CDR2 SFDVKD. With V trimmed by 4 bases and J by 4 bases, 7 bases remained unmatched. The CDR3 is made up of 18 amino acids. This CDR3 is CATSDLGTSGRDSDTQYF. In DNA form, the CDR3 reads TGTGCCACCAGTGACCTCGGGACTAGCGGGAGGGACTCAGATACGCAGTATTTT.

V usage is TRBV28 and J usage is TRBJ2-5; 7 bases map to TRBD1. The V gene's germline CDR1 is MDHEN and CDR2 SYDVKM. The J segment lost 2 bases and the V segment lost 5 bases, leaving 14 bases of the junction unmatched. The CDR3 is 17 residues long. The CDR3 DNA reads TGTGCCAGCAGTAAGGGACAGCTACTTAAGAAACAAGAGACCCAGTACTTC. It translates to CASSKGQLLKKQETQYF.

This clone was picked up a small number of times. J is TRBJ1-4 and V is TRBV6-1; the D gene is possibly TRBD1 (5 bases). V lost 0 bases to trimming and J lost 0 bases, with 8 bases between them. The CDR3 extends over 16 amino acids. CDR1 is MNHNS, CDR2 SASEGT, per germline. In DNA form, the CDR3 reads TGTGCCAGCAGTGAAGCGCGGGGGGCAACTAATGAAAAACTGTTTTTT. Encoded protein: CASSEARGATNEKLFF.

V usage is TRBV19 and J usage is TRBJ1-1, with 7 bases aligning to TRBD1. Germline trimming cut 1 base from V and 1 base from J; bases unmatched to any gene: 3. CDR3 length: 15 amino acids. Germline assignment: CDR1 LNHDA and CDR2 SQIVND (reference sequence). The CDR3 DNA reads as TGTGCCAGTAGTATAGGATCAGGGGGGAACACTGAAGCTTTCTTT. This gives the protein CASSIGSGGNTEAFF. The full variable domain, rest sourced from reference TRBV19 and TRBJ1-1, is DGGITQSPKYLFRKEGQNVTLSCEQNLNHDAMYWYRQDPGQGLRLIYYSQIVNDFQKGDIAEGYSVSREKKESFPLTVTSAQKNPTAFYLCASSIGSGGNTEAFFGQGTRLTVV.

V and J are TRBV25-1 and TRBJ1-6, with D unresolved. This CDR3 spans 12 amino acids. Germline assignment: CDR1 MGHDK and CDR2 SYGVNS. Trimming stripped 3 bases from V and 10 bases from J, with 7 bases between. The CDR3 reads CASSESGSPLHF. The CDR3 region has the DNA TGTGCCAGCAGTGAGTCGGGGTCACCCCTCCACTTT.

This sequence joins TRBV19 and TRBJ2-1; TRBD2 aligns across 10 bases. The V and J ends lost 3 bases and 11 bases, in that order; junction bases with no gene match: 10. Germline V lookup: CDR1 LNHDA, CDR2 SQIVND (reference sequence). The CDR3 is made up of 15 amino acids. Written as DNA, the CDR3 is TGTGCCAGTAGTATTTTCTCGGCTAGCGGGAGTAAGCAGTTCTTC. Residues: CASSIFSASGSKQFF. The full variable domain, its missing parts supplied by reference TRBV19 and TRBJ2-1, is DGGITQSPKYLFRKEGQNVTLSCEQNLNHDAMYWYRQDPGQGLRLIYYSQIVNDFQKGDIAEGYSVSREKKESFPLTVTSAQKNPTAFYLCASSIFSASGSKQFFGPGTRLTVL.

The count of this clone is one. This chain uses TRBV11-2 with TRBJ2-1; a possible D gene is TRBD1 (5 bases). V lost 6 bases and J lost 8, with 11 bases in between. The CDR3 totals 12 residues. Looked up from germline, CDR1 is SGHAT and CDR2 is FQNNGV. CDR3: CASRIETDEQFF. The CDR3 DNA sequence: TGTGCCAGCAGAATAGAGACAGATGAGCAGTTCTTC.

The chain links TRBV7-8 to TRBJ2-5; 9 nucleotides line up with TRBD1. Per the germline V gene, CDR1 is SGHVS and CDR2 is FQNEAQ. The CDR3 is made up of 16 amino acids. J gave up 2 bases and V 5 bases, and 9 bases lay outside the gene matches. The CDR3 nucleotides are TGTGCCAGCAGCCCTTGGACAGGGGCGACACAAGAGACCCAGTACTTC. This gives the protein CASSPWTGATQETQYF.

This clone was counted between two and nine times. The rearrangement uses TRBV19 and TRBJ1-2, with 7 bases fitting TRBD1. V lost 4 bases, J lost 4 bases, and 9 bases stayed unmatched. In germline, CDR1 is LNHDA, CDR2 SQIVND (reference sequence). CDR3 length equals 15 residues. CDR3 loop: CASSTDTGDPYGYTF. The CDR3 coding sequence is TGTGCCAGTAGTACCGATACAGGGGACCCCTATGGCTACACCTTC.

The gene calls are TRBV5-5 and TRBJ2-2; D is perhaps TRBD1 (5 bases). Germline loops: CDR1 SGHKS, CDR2 YYEKEE (reference sequence). The V and J ends lost 7 bases and 5 bases respectively, with 12 bases between them. The CDR3 is made up of 13 amino acids. The CDR3 reads CASQPSGTGELFF. The CDR3 DNA reads TGTGCCAGCCAGCCATCAGGGACCGGGGAGCTGTTTTTT.

V and J are TRBV29-1 and TRBJ1-2; perhaps TRBD1 as D (5 bases). The CDR3 is 12 residues long. V was shortened by 7 bases and J by 8 bases, with 17 bases between the two germline ends. Germline V gives CDR1 SQVTM, CDR2 ANQGSEA. The CDR3 loop is CSAAPSGKGYTF. The CDR3 DNA follows: TGCAGCGCCGCCCCTTCAGGGAAAGGCTACACCTTC.

V gene TRBV4-1 combines with J gene TRBJ1-1; D remains unclear. The CDR3 runs to 14 residues. V was clipped by 1 base and J by 4 bases, with 10 bases between them. The germline V gene has CDR1 MGHRA and CDR2 YSYEKL. Here the CDR3 reads CASSQGSLRTEAFF. The CDR3 coding sequence is TGCGCCAGCAGCCAAGGCTCCCTACGCACTGAAGCTTTCTTT.

As to this clone: At the DNA level, this CDR3 is encoded by other sequences in the same sample as well. V usage is TRBV19 and J usage is TRBJ2-5, with D tentatively TRBD1 (6 bases). This CDR3 region has 12 residues. The germline V and J ends were trimmed by 6 bases and 3 bases, with 8 bases remaining between them. Germline assignment: CDR1 LNHDA and CDR2 SQIVND (reference sequence). Here the CDR3 reads CASRQGKETQYF. The DNA for the CDR3 is TGTGCCAGTAGGCAGGGGAAAGAGACCCAGTACTTC. Filled out from reference TRBV19 and TRBJ2-5, the complete variable domain reads DGGITQSPKYLFRKEGQNVTLSCEQNLNHDAMYWYRQDPGQGLRLIYYSQIVNDFQKGDIAEGYSVSREKKESFPLTVTSAQKNPTAFYLCASRQGKETQYFGPGTRLLVL.

This clone was counted ten times or more. The gene calls are TRBV11-2 and TRBJ2-3; D is perhaps TRBD2 (5 bases). V was pared by 5 bases and J by 1 base, with 7 bases between. The CDR3 length is 13 residues. Per the germline V gene, CDR1 is SGHAT and CDR2 is FQNNGV. The CDR3 loop is CASSHGGTDTQYF. CDR3 DNA sequence: TGTGCCAGCAGCCACGGGGGCACAGATACGCAGTATTTT.

The chain joins TRBV3-1 (or the pseudogene TRBV3-2) to TRBJ2-5; D ambiguous. Between the trimmed V and J ends, which lost 0 bases and 5 bases, there was a span of 10 bases. CDR1 and CDR2 from the germline V gene are LGHDT and YNNKEL (reference sequence). The CDR3 is 14 amino acids. CDR3 in DNA: TGTGCCAGCAGCCAAGATTTGTCTCGGGAGACCCAGTACTTC. Protein sequence: CASSQDLSRETQYF.

J is TRBJ1-4 and V is TRBV19, with 7 bases identical to TRBD1. The CDR3 totals 13 residues. The ends lost 3 bases at V and 7 bases at J; junction bases unmatched: 2. In germline, CDR1 is LNHDA, CDR2 SQIVND (reference sequence). DNA of the CDR3: TGTGCCAGTAGTATGACAGGGAGTGAAAAACTGTTTTTT. This translates into CASSMTGSEKLFF.

The chain uses TRBV19 and TRBJ1-5, with 7 nucleotides matching TRBD1. Germline CDR1 is LNHDA and CDR2 is SQIVND (reference sequence). This CDR3 has 14 amino acids. Unmatched junction bases numbered 2, after V lost 3 bases and J lost 3 bases. The CDR3 is CASSMGQFNQPQHF. The DNA for the CDR3 is TGTGCCAGTAGTATGGGACAGTTCAATCAGCCCCAGCATTTT.

The chain employs TRBV28 and TRBJ2-3, with 7 bases matching TRBD2. This CDR3 has 11 amino acids. Germline CDR1 is MDHEN and CDR2 is SYDVKM. As DNA, the CDR3 is TGTAGGTCGGGGGGTCACTATACGCAGTATTTT. It specifies CRSGGHYTQYF. Supplemented by reference TRBV28 and TRBJ2-3, the full variable domain reads DVKVTQSSRYLVKRTGEKVFLECVQDMDHENMFWYRQDPGLGLRLIYFSYDVKMKEKGDIPEGYSVSREKKERFSLILESASTNQTSMYLCRSGGHYTQYFGPGTRLTVL.

The chain joins TRBV29-1 to TRBJ2-7; 7 nucleotides line up with TRBD1. Trimming took 4 bases from V and 0 from J; bases not matched to a gene: 9. CDR1 and CDR2 from the germline V gene are SQVTM and ANQGSEA. The CDR3 runs 15 residues. Here the CDR3 DNA reads TGCAGCGTTGCCCCGGGACAGATGACCTCCTACGAGCAGTACTTC. Amino acids: CSVAPGQMTSYEQYF.

The V and J genes are TRBV7-9 and TRBJ2-1, with D possibly being TRBD2 (6 bases). V lost 8 bases to trimming and J lost 12 bases, with 23 bases between them. Germline-derived CDR1 and CDR2 are SEHNR and FQNEAQ (reference sequence). The length of the CDR3 is 14 residues. CDR3 DNA sequence: TGTGCCAGCGCCTCTCAGACTAGTCAGGGTGTGCAGTTCTTC. Protein sequence: CASASQTSQGVQFF.